This TCR beta chain was recorded in a study of T cells in Graves' hyperthyroidism and ophthalmopathy. Uncontrolled infection, other autoimmune disease, pregnancy or lactation led to exclusion. Researchers amplified the TCR beta CDR3 regions from RNA transcripts. The study used the HTBI primer set for a first-round RT-PCR of the TCR CDR3. TCRdb re-derived calls from the multiplex PCR reads in MiXCR, one entry per CDR3 protein. The sample lists a few hundred thousand distinct CDR3 sequences, just over 14% occurring once. Germline CDR1 and CDR2: DFQATT and SNEGSKA (reference sequence). The J segment lost 3 bases and the V segment lost 0 bases, leaving 4 bases of the junction unmatched. This CDR3 is built from 15 residues. This clonotype was observed a single time.

This chain uses TRBV20-1 with TRBJ2-5, with 10 bases fitting TRBD2. This TCR was recovered from a woman in her 40s with Graves' hyperthyroidism that later progressed to Graves' ophthalmopathy. Material for sequencing was blood. This CDR3 is CSAREAGGVKETQYF. The DNA for the CDR3 is TGCAGTGCTAGAGAAGCGGGAGGGGTAAAAGAGACCCAGTACTTC.